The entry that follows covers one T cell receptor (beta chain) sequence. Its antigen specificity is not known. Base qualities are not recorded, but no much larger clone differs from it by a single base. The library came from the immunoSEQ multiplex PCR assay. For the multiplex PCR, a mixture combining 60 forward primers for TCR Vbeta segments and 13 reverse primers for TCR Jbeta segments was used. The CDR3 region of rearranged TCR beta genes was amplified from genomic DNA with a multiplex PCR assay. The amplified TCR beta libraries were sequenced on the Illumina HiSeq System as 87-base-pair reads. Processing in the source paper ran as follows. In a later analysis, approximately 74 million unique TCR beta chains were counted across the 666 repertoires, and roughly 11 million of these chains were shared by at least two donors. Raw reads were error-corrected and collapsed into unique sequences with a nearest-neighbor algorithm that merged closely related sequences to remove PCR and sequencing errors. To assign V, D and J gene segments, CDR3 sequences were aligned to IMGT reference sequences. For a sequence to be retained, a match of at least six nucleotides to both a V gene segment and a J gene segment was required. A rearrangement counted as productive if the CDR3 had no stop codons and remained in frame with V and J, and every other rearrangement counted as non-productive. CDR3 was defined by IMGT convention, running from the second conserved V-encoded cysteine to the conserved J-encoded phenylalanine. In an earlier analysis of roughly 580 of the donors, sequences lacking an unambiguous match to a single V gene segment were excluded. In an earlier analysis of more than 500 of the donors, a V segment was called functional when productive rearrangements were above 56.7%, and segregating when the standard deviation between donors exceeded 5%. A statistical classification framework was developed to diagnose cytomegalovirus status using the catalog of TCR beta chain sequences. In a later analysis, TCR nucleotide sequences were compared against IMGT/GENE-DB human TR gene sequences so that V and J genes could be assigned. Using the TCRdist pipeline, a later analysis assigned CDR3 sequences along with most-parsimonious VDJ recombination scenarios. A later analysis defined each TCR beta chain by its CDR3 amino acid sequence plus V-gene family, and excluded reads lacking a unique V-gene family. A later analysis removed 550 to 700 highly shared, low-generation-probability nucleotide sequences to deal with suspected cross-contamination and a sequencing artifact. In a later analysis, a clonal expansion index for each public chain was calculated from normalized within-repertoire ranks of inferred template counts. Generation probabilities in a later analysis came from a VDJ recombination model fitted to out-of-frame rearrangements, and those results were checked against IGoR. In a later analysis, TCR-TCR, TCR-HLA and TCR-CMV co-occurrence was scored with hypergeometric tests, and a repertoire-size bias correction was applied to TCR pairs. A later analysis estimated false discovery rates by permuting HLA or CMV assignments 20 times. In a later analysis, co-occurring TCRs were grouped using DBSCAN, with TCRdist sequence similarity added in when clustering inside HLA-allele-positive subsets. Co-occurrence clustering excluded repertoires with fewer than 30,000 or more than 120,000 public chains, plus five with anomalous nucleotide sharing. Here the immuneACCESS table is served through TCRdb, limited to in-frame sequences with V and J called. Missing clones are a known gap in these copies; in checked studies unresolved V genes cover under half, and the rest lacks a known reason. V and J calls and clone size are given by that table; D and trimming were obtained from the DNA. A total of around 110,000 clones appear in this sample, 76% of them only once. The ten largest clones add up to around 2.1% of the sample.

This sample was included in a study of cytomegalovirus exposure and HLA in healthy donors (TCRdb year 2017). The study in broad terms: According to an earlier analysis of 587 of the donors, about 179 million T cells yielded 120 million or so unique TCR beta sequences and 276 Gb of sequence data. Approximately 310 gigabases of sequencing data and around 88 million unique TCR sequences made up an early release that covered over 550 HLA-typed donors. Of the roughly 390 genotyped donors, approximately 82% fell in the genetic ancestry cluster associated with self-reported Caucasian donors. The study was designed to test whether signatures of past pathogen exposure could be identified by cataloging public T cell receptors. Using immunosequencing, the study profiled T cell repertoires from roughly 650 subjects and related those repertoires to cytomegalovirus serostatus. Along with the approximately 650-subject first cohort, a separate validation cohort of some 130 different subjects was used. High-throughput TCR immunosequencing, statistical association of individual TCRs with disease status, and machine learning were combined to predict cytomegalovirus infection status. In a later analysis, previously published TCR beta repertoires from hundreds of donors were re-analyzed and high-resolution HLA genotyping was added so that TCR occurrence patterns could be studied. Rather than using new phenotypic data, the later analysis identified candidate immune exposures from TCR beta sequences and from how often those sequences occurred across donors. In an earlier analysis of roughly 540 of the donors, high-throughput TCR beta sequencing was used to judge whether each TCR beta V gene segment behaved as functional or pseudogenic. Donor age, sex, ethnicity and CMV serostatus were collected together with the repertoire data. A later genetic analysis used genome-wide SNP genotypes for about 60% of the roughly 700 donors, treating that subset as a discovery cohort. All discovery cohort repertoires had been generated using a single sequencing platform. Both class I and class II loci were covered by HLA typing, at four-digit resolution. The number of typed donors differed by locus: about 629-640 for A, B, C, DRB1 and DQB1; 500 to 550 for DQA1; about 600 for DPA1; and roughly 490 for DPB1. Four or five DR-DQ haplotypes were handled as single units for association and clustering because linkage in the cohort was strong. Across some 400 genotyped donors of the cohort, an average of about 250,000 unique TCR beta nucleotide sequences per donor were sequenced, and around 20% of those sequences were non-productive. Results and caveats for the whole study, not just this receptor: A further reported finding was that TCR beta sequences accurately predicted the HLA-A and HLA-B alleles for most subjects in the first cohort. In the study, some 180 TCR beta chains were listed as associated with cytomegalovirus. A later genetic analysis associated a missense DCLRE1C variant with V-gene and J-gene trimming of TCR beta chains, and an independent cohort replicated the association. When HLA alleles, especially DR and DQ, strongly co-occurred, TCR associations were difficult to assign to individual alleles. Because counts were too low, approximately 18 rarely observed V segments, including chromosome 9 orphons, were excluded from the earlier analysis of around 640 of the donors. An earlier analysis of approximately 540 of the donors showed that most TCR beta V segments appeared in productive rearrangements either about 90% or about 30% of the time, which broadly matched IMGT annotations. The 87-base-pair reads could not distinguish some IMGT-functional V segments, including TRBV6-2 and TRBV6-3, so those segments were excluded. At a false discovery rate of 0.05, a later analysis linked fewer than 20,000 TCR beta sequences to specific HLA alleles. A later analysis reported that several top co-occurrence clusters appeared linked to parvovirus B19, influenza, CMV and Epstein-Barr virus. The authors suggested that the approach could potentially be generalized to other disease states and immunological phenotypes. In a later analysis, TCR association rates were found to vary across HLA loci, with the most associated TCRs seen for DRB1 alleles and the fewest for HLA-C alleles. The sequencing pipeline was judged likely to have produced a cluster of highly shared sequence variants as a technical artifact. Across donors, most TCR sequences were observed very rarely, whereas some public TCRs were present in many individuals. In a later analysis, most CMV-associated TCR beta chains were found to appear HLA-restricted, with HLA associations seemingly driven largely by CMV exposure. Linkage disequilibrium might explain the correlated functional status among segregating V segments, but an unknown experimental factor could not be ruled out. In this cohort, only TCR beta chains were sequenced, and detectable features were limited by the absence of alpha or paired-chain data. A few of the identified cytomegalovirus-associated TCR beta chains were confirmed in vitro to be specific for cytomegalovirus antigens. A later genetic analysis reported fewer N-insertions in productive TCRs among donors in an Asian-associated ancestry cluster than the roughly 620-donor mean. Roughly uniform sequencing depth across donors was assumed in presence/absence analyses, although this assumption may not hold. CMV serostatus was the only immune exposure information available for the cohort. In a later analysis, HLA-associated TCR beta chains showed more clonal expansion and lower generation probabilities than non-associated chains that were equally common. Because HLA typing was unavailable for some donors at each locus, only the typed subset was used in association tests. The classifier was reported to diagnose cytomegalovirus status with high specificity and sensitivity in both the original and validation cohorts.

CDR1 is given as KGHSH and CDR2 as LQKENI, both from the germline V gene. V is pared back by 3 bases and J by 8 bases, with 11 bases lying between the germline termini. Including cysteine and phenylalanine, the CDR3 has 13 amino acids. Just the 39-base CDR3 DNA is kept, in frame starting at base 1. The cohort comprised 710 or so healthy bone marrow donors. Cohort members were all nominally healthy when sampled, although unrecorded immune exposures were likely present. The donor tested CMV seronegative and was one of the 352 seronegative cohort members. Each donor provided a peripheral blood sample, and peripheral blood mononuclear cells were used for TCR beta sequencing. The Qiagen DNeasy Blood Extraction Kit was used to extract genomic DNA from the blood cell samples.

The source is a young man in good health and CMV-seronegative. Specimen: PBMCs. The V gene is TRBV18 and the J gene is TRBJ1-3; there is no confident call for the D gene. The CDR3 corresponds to CASSPIGMDTIYF. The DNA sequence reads TGTGCCAGCTCACCCATCGGGATGGACACCATATATTTT.